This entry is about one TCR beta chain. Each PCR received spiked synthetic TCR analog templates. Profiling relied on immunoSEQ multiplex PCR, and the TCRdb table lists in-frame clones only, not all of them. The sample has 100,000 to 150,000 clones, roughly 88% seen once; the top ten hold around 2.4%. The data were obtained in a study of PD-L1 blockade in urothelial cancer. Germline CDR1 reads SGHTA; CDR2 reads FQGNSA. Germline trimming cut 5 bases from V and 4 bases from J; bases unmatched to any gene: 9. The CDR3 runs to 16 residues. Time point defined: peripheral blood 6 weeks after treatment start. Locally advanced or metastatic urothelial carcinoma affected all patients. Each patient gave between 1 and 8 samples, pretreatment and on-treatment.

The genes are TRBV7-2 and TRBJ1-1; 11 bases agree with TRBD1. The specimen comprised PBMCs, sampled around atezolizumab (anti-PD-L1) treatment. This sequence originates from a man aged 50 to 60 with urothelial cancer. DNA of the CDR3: TGTGCCAGCAGCCTTACCGGACAGGGGGCCAGCACTGAAGCTTTCTTT. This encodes CASSLTGQGASTEAFF.